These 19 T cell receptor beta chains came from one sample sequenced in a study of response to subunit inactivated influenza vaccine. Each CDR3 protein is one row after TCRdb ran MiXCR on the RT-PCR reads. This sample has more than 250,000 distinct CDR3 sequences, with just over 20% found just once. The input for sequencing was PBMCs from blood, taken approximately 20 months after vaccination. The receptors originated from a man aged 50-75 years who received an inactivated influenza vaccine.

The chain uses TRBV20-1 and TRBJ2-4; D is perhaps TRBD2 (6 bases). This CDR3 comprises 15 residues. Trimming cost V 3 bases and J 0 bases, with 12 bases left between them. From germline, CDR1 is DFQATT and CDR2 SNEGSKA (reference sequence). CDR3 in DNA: TGCAGTGCTAGTCGGGAGAGGCTAGCCAAAAACATTCAGTACTTC. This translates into CSASRERLAKNIQYF.

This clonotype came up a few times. The CDR3 DNA follows: TGTGCCAGCAGCTTAGATCGTCAAATGGGACAGTATAATTCACCCCTCCACTTT. Translated, it gives CASSLDRQMGQYNSPLHF. The chain joins TRBV11-2 to TRBJ1-6; 7 nucleotides align to TRBD1. V lost 0 bases to trimming and J lost 4 bases; unmatched junction nucleotides: 9. This CDR3 has 18 amino acids. Germline CDR1 and CDR2: SGHAT and FQNNGV.

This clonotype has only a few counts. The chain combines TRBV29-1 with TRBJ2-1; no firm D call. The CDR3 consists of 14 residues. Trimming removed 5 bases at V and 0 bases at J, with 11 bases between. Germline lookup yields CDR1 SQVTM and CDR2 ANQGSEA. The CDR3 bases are TGCAGCGTTTCGTACAGATCCTCCTACAATGAGCAGTTCTTC. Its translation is CSVSYRSSYNEQFF.

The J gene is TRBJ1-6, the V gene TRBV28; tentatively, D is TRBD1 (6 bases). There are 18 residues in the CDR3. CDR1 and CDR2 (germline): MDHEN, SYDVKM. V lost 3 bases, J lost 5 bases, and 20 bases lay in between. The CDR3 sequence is CASSFWVQKTGDNSPLHF. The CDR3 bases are TGTGCCAGCAGTTTTTGGGTTCAAAAGACAGGAGATAATTCACCCCTCCACTTT.

The CDR3 nucleotides read TGTGCCACCCGGGGGGGGGACCTGAACACCGGGGAGCTGTTTTTT. This translates into CATRGGDLNTGELFF. This rearrangement joins TRBV28 to TRBJ2-2; the match to TRBD2 covers 8 bases. The CDR3 has 15 residues. Germline assignment: CDR1 MDHEN and CDR2 SYDVKM. After removal of 10 bases from V and 1 base from J, the junction contained 8 bases not matched to a gene. Variable domain in full (rest from reference TRBV28 and TRBJ2-2): DVKVTQSSRYLVKRTGEKVFLECVQDMDHENMFWYRQDPGLGLRLIYFSYDVKMKEKGDIPEGYSVSREKKERFSLILESASTNQTSMYLCATRGGDLNTGELFFGEGSRLTVL.

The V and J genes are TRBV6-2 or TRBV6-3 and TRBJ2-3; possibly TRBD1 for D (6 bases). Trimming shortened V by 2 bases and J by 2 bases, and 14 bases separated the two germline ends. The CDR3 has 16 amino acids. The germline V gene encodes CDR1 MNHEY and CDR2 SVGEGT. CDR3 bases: TGTGCCAGCAGTTACCTCAAGACAGGATACACAGATACGCAGTATTTT. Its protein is CASSYLKTGYTDTQYF.

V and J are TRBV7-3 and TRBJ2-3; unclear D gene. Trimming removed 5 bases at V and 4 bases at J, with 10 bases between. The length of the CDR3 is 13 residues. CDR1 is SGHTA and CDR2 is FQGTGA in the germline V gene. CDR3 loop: CASSPTGPDTQYF. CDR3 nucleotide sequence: TGTGCCAGCAGCCCCACTGGCCCAGATACGCAGTATTTT.

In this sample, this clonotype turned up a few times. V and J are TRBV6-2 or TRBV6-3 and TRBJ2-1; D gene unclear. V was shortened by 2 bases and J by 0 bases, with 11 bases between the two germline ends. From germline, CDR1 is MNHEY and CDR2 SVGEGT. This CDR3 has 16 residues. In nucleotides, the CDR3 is TGTGCCAGCAGTTACAACCAGCCGAGCTCCTACAATGAGCAGTTCTTC. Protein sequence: CASSYNQPSSYNEQFF.

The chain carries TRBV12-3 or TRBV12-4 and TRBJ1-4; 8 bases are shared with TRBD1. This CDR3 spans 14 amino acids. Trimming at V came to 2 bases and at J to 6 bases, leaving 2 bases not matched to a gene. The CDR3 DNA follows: TGTGCCAGCAGTTTATCAGGGGGCGATGAAAAACTGTTTTTT. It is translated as CASSLSGGDEKLFF.

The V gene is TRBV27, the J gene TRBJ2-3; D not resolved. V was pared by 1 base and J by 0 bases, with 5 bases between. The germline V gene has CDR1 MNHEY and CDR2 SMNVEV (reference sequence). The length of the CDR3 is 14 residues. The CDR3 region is CASSLYLSTDTQYF. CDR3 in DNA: TGTGCCAGCAGTTTATATCTAAGCACAGATACGCAGTATTTT.

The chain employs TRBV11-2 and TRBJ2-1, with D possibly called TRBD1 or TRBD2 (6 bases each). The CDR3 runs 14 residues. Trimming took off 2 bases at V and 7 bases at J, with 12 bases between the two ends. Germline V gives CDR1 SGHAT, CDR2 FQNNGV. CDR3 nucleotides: TGTGCCAGCAGCTTATCGGGGGCTCGTAATGAGCAGTTCTTC. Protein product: CASSLSGARNEQFF.

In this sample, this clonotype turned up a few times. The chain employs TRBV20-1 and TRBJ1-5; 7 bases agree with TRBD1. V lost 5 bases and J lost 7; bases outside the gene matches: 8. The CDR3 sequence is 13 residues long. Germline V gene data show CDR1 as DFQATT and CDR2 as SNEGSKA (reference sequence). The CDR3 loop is CSAWQGVGQPQHF. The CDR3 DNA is TGCAGTGCTTGGCAGGGGGTCGGACAGCCCCAGCATTTT.

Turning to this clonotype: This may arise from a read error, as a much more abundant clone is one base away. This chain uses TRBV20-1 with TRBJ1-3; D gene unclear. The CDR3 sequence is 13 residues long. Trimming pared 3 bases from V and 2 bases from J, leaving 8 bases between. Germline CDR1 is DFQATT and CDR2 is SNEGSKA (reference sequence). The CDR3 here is CSARALTGNTIYF. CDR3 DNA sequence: TGCAGTGCTAGGGCTCTCACTGGAAACACCATATATTTT.

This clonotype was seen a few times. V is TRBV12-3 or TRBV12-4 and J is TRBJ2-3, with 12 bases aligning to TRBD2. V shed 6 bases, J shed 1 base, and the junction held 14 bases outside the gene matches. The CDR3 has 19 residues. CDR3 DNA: TGTGCCAGCAGCCTCCGCTACACTAGCGGGAGGAGCCGCACAGATACGCAGTATTTT. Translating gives CASSLRYTSGRSRTDTQYF.

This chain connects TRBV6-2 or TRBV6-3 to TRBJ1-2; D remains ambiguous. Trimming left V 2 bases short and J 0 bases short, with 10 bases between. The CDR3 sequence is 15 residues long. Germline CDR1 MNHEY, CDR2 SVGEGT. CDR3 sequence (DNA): TGTGCCAGCAGTTACGTGGACGTAGCTAACTATGGCTACACCTTC. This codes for CASSYVDVANYGYTF.

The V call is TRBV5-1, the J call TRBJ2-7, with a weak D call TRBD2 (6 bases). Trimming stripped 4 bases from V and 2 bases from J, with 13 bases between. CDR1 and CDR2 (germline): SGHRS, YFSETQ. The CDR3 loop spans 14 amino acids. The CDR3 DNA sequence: TGCGCCAGCAGCCAGTATTCGGGGGCCTACGAGCAGTACTTC. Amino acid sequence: CASSQYSGAYEQYF.

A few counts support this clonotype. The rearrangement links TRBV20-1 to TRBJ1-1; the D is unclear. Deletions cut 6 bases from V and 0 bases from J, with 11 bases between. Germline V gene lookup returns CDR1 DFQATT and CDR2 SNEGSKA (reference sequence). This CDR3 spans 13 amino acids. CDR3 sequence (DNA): TGCAGTGCAGTACCCCTACTGAACACTGAAGCTTTCTTT. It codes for CSAVPLLNTEAFF.

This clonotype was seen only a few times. In DNA form, the CDR3 reads TGTGCCAGCAGCGCTACAGGGGCAGTGGGTGGCTACACCTTC. Protein sequence: CASSATGAVGGYTF. The chain recombines TRBV5-6 with TRBJ1-2, with TRBD1 matching 7 bases. From germline, CDR1 is SGHDT and CDR2 YYEEEE. The length of the CDR3 is 14 residues. Germline trimming cut 4 bases from V and 7 bases from J; bases unmatched to any gene: 10.

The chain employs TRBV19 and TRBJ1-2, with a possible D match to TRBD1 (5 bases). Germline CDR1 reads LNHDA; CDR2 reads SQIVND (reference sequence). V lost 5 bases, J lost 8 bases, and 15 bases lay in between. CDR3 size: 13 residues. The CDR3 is CASSPLYGAGYTF. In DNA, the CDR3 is TGTGCCAGTAGTCCCCTATACGGGGCGGGCTACACCTTC.